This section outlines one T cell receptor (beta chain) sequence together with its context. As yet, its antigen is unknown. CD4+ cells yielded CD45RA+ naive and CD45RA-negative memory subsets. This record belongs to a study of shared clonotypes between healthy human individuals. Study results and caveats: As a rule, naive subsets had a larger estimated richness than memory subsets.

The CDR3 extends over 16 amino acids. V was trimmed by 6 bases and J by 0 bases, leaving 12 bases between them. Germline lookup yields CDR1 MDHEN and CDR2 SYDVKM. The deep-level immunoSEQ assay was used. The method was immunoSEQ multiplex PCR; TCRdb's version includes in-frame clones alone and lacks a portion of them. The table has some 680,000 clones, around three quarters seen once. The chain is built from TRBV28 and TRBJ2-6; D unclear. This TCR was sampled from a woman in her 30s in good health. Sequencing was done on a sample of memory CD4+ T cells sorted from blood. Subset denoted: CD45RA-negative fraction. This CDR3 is CASRPNSHSGANVLTF. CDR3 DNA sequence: TGTGCCAGCAGACCAAATAGTCACTCTGGGGCCAACGTCCTGACTTTC.